This is a list of T cell receptor beta chains from one sample in a study of blood T cell repertoires in COVID-19. Generated by immunoSEQ multiplex PCR, the TCRdb table keeps only in-frame clones and is missing some. The data hold about 260,000 clones, with around 87% observed a single time. The sequencing sample was made of peripheral blood. The receptors come from a woman in her thirties or forties who had recovered from COVID-19. Both conserved end residues are part of each CDR3. Fields, in order: J gene, V gene, clone size, CDR3 protein. Not every row has a clone size; where given, it reads once, few, many or a size class.

j_call: TRBJ1-6; v_call: TRBV19; clone_size: NA; cdr3_aa: CASSPRVSDSPLHF
j_call: TRBJ1-2; v_call: TRBV27; clone_size: NA; cdr3_aa: CASSLGRGVFSGYTF
j_call: TRBJ1-4; v_call: TRBV6-5; clone_size: NA; cdr3_aa: CASSYGGQGAGEKLFF
j_call: TRBJ1-6; v_call: TRBV7-2; clone_size: NA; cdr3_aa: CASSLGGNLNSPLHF
j_call: TRBJ2-3; v_call: TRBV4-1; clone_size: NA; cdr3_aa: CASSQRQGGTDTQYF
j_call: TRBJ1-2; v_call: TRBV5-1; clone_size: once; cdr3_aa: CASSLAQGEGNYGYTF
j_call: TRBJ1-1; v_call: TRBV5-1; clone_size: NA; cdr3_aa: CASSDSDRGYMNTEAFF
j_call: TRBJ2-3; v_call: TRBV5-1; clone_size: NA; cdr3_aa: CASSSNSGGAGTDTQYF
j_call: TRBJ1-2; v_call: TRBV11-2; clone_size: NA; cdr3_aa: CASSLSPFAYGYTF
j_call: TRBJ1-2; v_call: TRBV5-1; clone_size: once; cdr3_aa: CASSPMGGQDYGYTF
j_call: TRBJ2-3; v_call: TRBV5-4; clone_size: NA; cdr3_aa: CASRGGGGMGTDTQYF
j_call: TRBJ1-6; v_call: TRBV18; clone_size: once; cdr3_aa: CASSPRAVPLSPLHF
j_call: TRBJ1-2; v_call: TRBV19; clone_size: NA; cdr3_aa: CASTIGQLRTF
j_call: TRBJ2-3; v_call: TRBV2; clone_size: NA; cdr3_aa: CASSDIAGAGTDTQYF
j_call: TRBJ2-1; v_call: TRBV3-1/TRBV3-2; clone_size: NA; cdr3_aa: CASSHRPGGASNEQFF
j_call: TRBJ1-2; v_call: TRBV10-3; clone_size: NA; cdr3_aa: CAISEFRGTNYGYTF
j_call: TRBJ2-7; v_call: TRBV15; clone_size: NA; cdr3_aa: CATSRGQGAEEQYF
j_call: TRBJ2-5; v_call: TRBV20-1; clone_size: once; cdr3_aa: CSAPTYGTQYF
j_call: TRBJ1-6; v_call: TRBV3-1/TRBV3-2; clone_size: NA; cdr3_aa: CASSQFHPENSPLHF
j_call: TRBJ1-6; v_call: TRBV2; clone_size: NA; cdr3_aa: CASKSTTGAAPLHF
j_call: TRBJ1-2; v_call: TRBV5-1; clone_size: NA; cdr3_aa: CASGQGDNYGYTF
j_call: TRBJ2-7; v_call: TRBV29-1; clone_size: NA; cdr3_aa: CSVVRGITHYEQYF
j_call: TRBJ2-7; v_call: TRBV3-1/TRBV3-2; clone_size: NA; cdr3_aa: CASSQQQASYEQYF
j_call: TRBJ2-1; v_call: TRBV6-5; clone_size: NA; cdr3_aa: CASSRGGSTYNEQFF
j_call: TRBJ1-2; v_call: TRBV7-2; clone_size: NA; cdr3_aa: CASSLGTGHYGYTF
j_call: TRBJ2-2; v_call: TRBV6-5; clone_size: NA; cdr3_aa: CASSQTGNAGELFF
j_call: TRBJ2-7; v_call: TRBV19; clone_size: NA; cdr3_aa: CASSITRGYEQYF
j_call: TRBJ1-1; v_call: TRBV9; clone_size: NA; cdr3_aa: CASSEDNPEAFF
j_call: TRBJ2-1; v_call: TRBV6-2/TRBV6-3; clone_size: NA; cdr3_aa: CASSYPRGTSGGNSYNEQFF
j_call: TRBJ1-5; v_call: TRBV4-3; clone_size: NA; cdr3_aa: CASSQDGGYQPQHF
j_call: TRBJ2-5; v_call: TRBV4-2; clone_size: NA; cdr3_aa: CASSQDGVGTNQETQYF
j_call: TRBJ1-4; v_call: TRBV4-3; clone_size: NA; cdr3_aa: CASSLRGLANEKLFF
j_call: TRBJ1-2; v_call: TRBV30; clone_size: NA; cdr3_aa: CAWGGQHYGYTF
j_call: TRBJ2-3; v_call: TRBV5-1; clone_size: NA; cdr3_aa: CASSPRGAGATDTQYF
j_call: TRBJ2-1; v_call: TRBV3-1/TRBV3-2; clone_size: NA; cdr3_aa: CASSQDGVAGDRGNEQFF
j_call: TRBJ1-2; v_call: TRBV27; clone_size: NA; cdr3_aa: CASSLSDSRGYTF
j_call: TRBJ2-1; v_call: TRBV11-3; clone_size: NA; cdr3_aa: CASSLSGATEQFF
j_call: TRBJ2-3; v_call: TRBV10-1; clone_size: NA; cdr3_aa: CASSESLAGGHTQYF
j_call: TRBJ2-7; v_call: TRBV5-4; clone_size: few; cdr3_aa: CAVKGESYEQYF
j_call: TRBJ2-6; v_call: TRBV11-2; clone_size: NA; cdr3_aa: CASSPQVSGANVLTF